These 32 T cell receptor beta chains share one sample of origin, sequenced in a study of shared clonotypes between healthy human individuals. Repertoires were generated with immunoSEQ multiplex PCR, while TCRdb's copy carries only in-frame clones and drops some. The table lists around 1.5 million clones, around 98% of them singletons. Material for sequencing was naive CD4+ T cells sorted from blood. Described subset: CD45RA+ positively selected. The receptors were gathered from a man aged 25 to 40 in good health.

The chain recombines TRBV4-1 with TRBJ2-5; unclear D gene. The ends were cut back, 0 bases at V and 2 bases at J, with 10 bases in the middle. There are 15 residues in the CDR3. The germline gives CDR1 MGHRA, CDR2 YSYEKL. DNA for the CDR3: TGCGCCAGCAGCCAAGATTTCACCGGTCAAGAGACCCAGTACTTC. Translating gives CASSQDFTGQETQYF.

The CDR3 region is CASSRTGGGEKLFF. CDR3 DNA: TGTGCCAGCAGTAGGACAGGGGGCGGTGAAAAACTGTTTTTT. The gene calls are TRBV27 and TRBJ1-4, with TRBD1 matching 11 bases. Trimming took 5 bases from V and 7 from J; bases not matched to a gene: 3. Germline V gene sequence: CDR1 MNHEY, CDR2 SMNVEV (reference sequence). This CDR3 is built from 14 residues.

The chain joins TRBV7-8 to TRBJ1-5; 9 bases line up with TRBD1. CDR3 length: 16 residues. Losses at the gene ends were 2 bases for V and 1 base for J; bases not matched to a gene: 3. Germline V gives CDR1 SGHVS, CDR2 FQNEAQ. The CDR3 DNA is TGTGCCAGCAGCTTATTAGGACAGGGGAGCAATCAGCCCCAGCATTTT. The encoded protein is CASSLLGQGSNQPQHF.

J is TRBJ2-7 and V is TRBV2; 9 bases fit TRBD1. The CDR3 is made up of 14 amino acids. J gave up 2 bases and V 5 bases, and 4 bases lay outside the gene matches. Germline loops: CDR1 SNHLY, CDR2 FYNNEI. The DNA for the CDR3 is TGTGCCAGCAGTACCGGGACAGGGACCTACGAGCAGTACTTC. Encoded protein: CASSTGTGTYEQYF.

The chain is built from TRBV4-2 and TRBJ2-7, with D hard to call. The CDR3 consists of 15 residues. CDR1 and CDR2 (germline): LGHNA, YNFKEQ. V was cut by 3 bases and J by 2 bases, with 14 bases left in between. The DNA for the CDR3 is TGTGCCAGCAGCCAGAGGTCGAGCCTCCCCTACGAGCAGTACTTC. Amino acids: CASSQRSSLPYEQYF.

The rearrangement uses TRBV5-4 and TRBJ2-7; 7 positions match TRBD2. V lost 2 bases, J lost 7 bases, and 3 bases stayed unmatched. The germline V gene has CDR1 SGHNT and CDR2 YYREEE (reference sequence). The CDR3 runs 12 residues. The CDR3 region has the DNA TGTGCCAGCAGCTTTTGGGAGGGGGAGCAGTACTTC. Translated, it gives CASSFWEGEQYF.

The chain is built from TRBV6-1 and TRBJ2-7; unclear D gene. From germline, CDR1 is MNHNS and CDR2 SASEGT. The CDR3 totals 13 residues. V lost 2 bases to trimming and J lost 2 bases, with 7 bases between them. The CDR3 reads CASSEPSAYEQYF. The CDR3 DNA sequence: TGTGCCAGCAGTGAACCCAGCGCCTACGAGCAGTACTTC.

The chain recombines TRBV18 with TRBJ2-2, with 8 bases lining up with TRBD2. V lost 4 bases and J lost 6; bases outside the gene matches: 10. Germline V CDR1 and CDR2: KGHSH, LQKENI. The CDR3 covers 16 residues. This CDR3 is CASSLTGGPSPGELFF. The CDR3, as DNA: TGTGCCAGCTCACTAACGGGAGGGCCCTCGCCCGGGGAGCTGTTTTTT.

The chain uses TRBV9 and TRBJ2-6; no clear D gene. This CDR3 comprises 15 residues. In germline, CDR1 is SGDLS, CDR2 YYNGEE. V was cut by 4 bases and J by 0 bases, with 8 bases left in between. The CDR3 nucleotides read TGTGCCAGCAGCCCGTCTAGCTCTGGGGCCAACGTCCTGACTTTC. It codes for CASSPSSSGANVLTF. Full variable domain (outside the CDR3, taken from reference TRBV9 and TRBJ2-6): DSGVTQTPKHLITATGQRVTLRCSPRSGDLSVYWYQQSLDQGLQFLIQYYNGEERAKGNILERFSAQQFPDLHSELNLSSLELGDSALYFCASSPSSSGANVLTFGAGSRLTVL.

CDR3: CASSLGAGTSSNTGELFF. DNA for the CDR3: TGTGCCAGCAGCTTAGGGGCGGGGACTAGCTCCAACACCGGGGAGCTGTTTTTT. The chain links TRBV7-9 to TRBJ2-2; 9 nucleotides agree with TRBD2. The CDR3 has 18 amino acids. V lost 1 base, J lost 2 bases, and 8 bases stayed unmatched. CDR1 SEHNR and CDR2 FQNEAQ come from the germline V gene (reference sequence).

Note on this clone: Different DNA sequences within this sample yield the same CDR3. The V gene is TRBV9, the J gene TRBJ2-6, with D hard to call. The CDR3 spans 15 residues. Per the germline V gene, CDR1 is SGDLS and CDR2 is YYNGEE. Trimming took 0 bases from V and 1 from J, leaving 5 bases between them. Here the CDR3 reads CASSVVGSGANVLTF. DNA for the CDR3: TGTGCCAGCAGCGTAGTGGGTTCTGGGGCCAACGTCCTGACTTTC.

V gene TRBV9 combines with J gene TRBJ2-3; TRBD1 might be the D (6 bases). The V end lost 4 bases, the J end lost 3 bases, and 21 bases lay between the germline ends. This CDR3 region has 17 residues. CDR1 and CDR2 from the germline V gene are SGDLS and YYNGEE. As DNA, the CDR3 is TGTGCCAGCAGCCCGCATCACAGGGTATGGAAAACAGATACGCAGTATTTT. This translates into CASSPHHRVWKTDTQYF.

This chain joins TRBV4-3 and TRBJ2-1; 10 bases fit TRBD2. The V and J ends lost 2 bases and 5 bases, in that order; junction bases with no gene match: 3. Germline V gives CDR1 LGHNA, CDR2 YSLEER. The CDR3 has 15 residues. The CDR3 sequence is CASSQNGLADNEQFF. CDR3 DNA: TGCGCCAGCAGCCAAAATGGACTAGCGGACAATGAGCAGTTCTTC.

This chain uses TRBV7-2 with TRBJ2-3; a weak D match, TRBD2 (6 bases). CDR1 is SGHTA and CDR2 is FQGNSA in the germline V gene. V was shortened by 0 bases and J by 3 bases, with 13 bases between the two germline ends. This CDR3 is built from 16 residues. The CDR3 sequence: CASSLASGRITDTQYF. In DNA, the CDR3 is TGTGCCAGCAGCTTAGCGAGTGGGAGGATTACAGATACGCAGTATTTT.

The rearrangement uses TRBV7-3 and TRBJ2-3, with a possible D match to TRBD1 (6 bases). This CDR3 region has 17 residues. V lost 0 bases to trimming and J lost 3 bases, with 16 bases between them. Germline CDR1 reads SGHTA; CDR2 reads FQGTGA. Here the CDR3 reads CASSLTSASRGTDTQYF. The DNA for the CDR3 is TGTGCCAGCAGCTTAACCTCGGCCTCAAGGGGGACAGATACGCAGTATTTT. The full variable domain, completed using reference TRBV7-3 and TRBJ2-3, is GAGVSQTPSNKVTEKGKYVELRCDPISGHTALYWYRQSLGQGPEFLIYFQGTGAADDSGLPNDRFFAVRPEGSVSTLKIQRTERGDSAVYLCASSLTSASRGTDTQYFGPGTRLTVL.

The sample holds one count of this clone. The chain links TRBV5-4 to TRBJ2-1; D gene ambiguous. In germline, CDR1 is SGHNT, CDR2 YYREEE (reference sequence). The germline V and J ends were trimmed by 1 base and 9 bases, with 17 bases remaining between them. There are 15 residues in the CDR3. CDR3 residues: CASSLLAGDGTEQFF. CDR3 nucleotides: TGTGCCAGCAGCTTGCTGGCAGGAGACGGCACTGAGCAGTTCTTC. Based on the CDR3 plus reference TRBV5-4 and TRBJ2-1, the full variable domain is ETGVTQSPTHLIKTRGQQVTLRCSSQSGHNTVSWYQQALGQGPQFIFQYYREEENGRGNFPPRFSGLQFPNYSSELNVNALELDDSALYLCASSLLAGDGTEQFFGPGTRLTVL.

V gene TRBV5-1 combines with J gene TRBJ2-7, with TRBD2 matching over 10 bases. The CDR3 contains 17 residues. Germline V gives CDR1 SGHRS, CDR2 YFSETQ. Trimming took 4 bases from V and 5 from J; bases not matched to a gene: 15. Here the CDR3 reads CASSRALGLAGAHEQYF. CDR3 DNA sequence: TGCGCCAGCAGCCGGGCATTAGGGCTAGCGGGAGCCCACGAGCAGTACTTC.

The chain carries TRBV7-7 and TRBJ2-1; D possibly corresponds to TRBD1 (6 bases). CDR1 and CDR2 (germline): SSHAT, FNYEAQ (reference sequence). The CDR3 has 15 amino acids. Trimming cost V 5 bases and J 4 bases, with 15 bases left between them. The CDR3 bases are TGTGCCAGCAGCGCATCGACAGGCACATACAATGAGCAGTTCTTC. Translated, it gives CASSASTGTYNEQFF.

The chain has TRBV9 and TRBJ2-2; unclear D gene. V lost 0 bases to trimming and J lost 3 bases, with 9 bases between them. CDR1 and CDR2 from the germline V gene are SGDLS and YYNGEE. This CDR3 comprises 15 residues. This chain's CDR3 is CASSVDGSDTGELFF. CDR3 bases: TGTGCCAGCAGCGTAGATGGGTCCGACACCGGGGAGCTGTTTTTT.

This clone was recorded only once. The chain joins TRBV19 to TRBJ2-1, with TRBD1 matching 8 bases. J gave up 5 bases and V 2 bases, and 5 bases lay outside the gene matches. The germline CDR1 and CDR2 sequences are LNHDA and SQIVND (reference sequence). The length of the CDR3 is 15 residues. CDR3 coding DNA: TGTGCCAGTAGTATAAGACAGGGGCTCCACAATGAGCAGTTCTTC. Residues: CASSIRQGLHNEQFF.

V gene TRBV11-2 combines with J gene TRBJ2-1, with 9 positions matching TRBD2. Germline CDR1 is SGHAT and CDR2 is FQNNGV. Trimming at V came to 7 bases and at J to 8 bases, leaving 15 bases not matched to a gene. The CDR3 runs 16 residues. The CDR3 nucleotides are TGTGCCAGCAACTTGGGGACCCTAGCGGGAACCCATGAGCAGTTCTTC. Translating it yields CASNLGTLAGTHEQFF.

The CDR3 protein is CATSRAGLGKLDEQYF. Written as DNA, the CDR3 is TGTGCCACCAGCAGAGCTGGGCTGGGGAAGTTGGACGAGCAGTACTTC. J is TRBJ2-7 and V is TRBV15; no reliable D call. There are 16 residues in the CDR3. V lost 1 base, J lost 5 bases, and 18 bases lay in between. Per the germline V gene, CDR1 is LNHNV and CDR2 is YYDKDF (reference sequence).

The chain links TRBV4-2 to TRBJ1-5, with D uncertain. There are 22 residues in the CDR3. Per the germline V gene, CDR1 is LGHNA and CDR2 is YNFKEQ. Trimming took 1 base from V and 0 from J, leaving 28 bases between them. The CDR3 DNA is TGTGCCAGCAGCCAAGGTGAAGTCGATATTCCCGGAGCCTATCTTAGCAATCAGCCCCAGCATTTT. Translated: CASSQGEVDIPGAYLSNQPQHF.

Note on this clone: Other DNA sequences within the sample encode an identical CDR3. V is TRBV14 and J is TRBJ2-7; no clear D gene. The CDR3 runs to 12 residues. CDR1 and CDR2 (germline): SGHDN, FVKESK. V was clipped by 1 base and J by 4 bases, with 5 bases between them. This chain's CDR3 is CASSQVPYEQYF. The CDR3 nucleotides read TGTGCCAGCAGCCAAGTCCCTTACGAGCAGTACTTC.

This chain joins TRBV19 and TRBJ2-7; the match to TRBD2 covers 9 bases. Germline values: CDR1 LNHDA, CDR2 SQIVND (reference sequence). The V and J ends lost 5 bases and 4 bases, in that order; junction bases with no gene match: 6. CDR3 length equals 14 residues. The CDR3 loop reads CASSPRTSAYEQYF. The CDR3 DNA sequence: TGTGCCAGTAGTCCTCGGACTAGCGCATACGAGCAGTACTTC.

This chain connects TRBV5-1 to TRBJ2-6, with D uncertain. The CDR3 is 12 amino acids. Germline V gene data show CDR1 as SGHRS and CDR2 as YFSETQ. V gave up 4 bases and J gave up 12 bases, with 11 bases separating them. In DNA, the CDR3 is TGCGCCAGCAGCCTCGAACCAAGCGTCCTGACTTTC. This codes for CASSLEPSVLTF.

The J gene is TRBJ1-5, the V gene TRBV27; D perhaps matches TRBD1 (5 bases). The germline V and J ends were trimmed by 5 bases and 5 bases, with 16 bases remaining between them. This CDR3 spans 15 amino acids. The V gene's germline CDR1 is MNHEY and CDR2 SMNVEV (reference sequence). CDR3 in amino acids: CASSLRVGADQPQHF. The CDR3 nucleotides are TGTGCCAGCAGTCTCAGGGTTGGGGCGGATCAGCCCCAGCATTTT.

This sequence joins TRBV6-5 and TRBJ2-7; D not resolved. This CDR3 spans 13 amino acids. Looked up from germline, CDR1 is MNHEY and CDR2 is SVGAGI. The V end was cut by 0 bases, the J end by 6 bases, with 9 bases between. The CDR3 DNA reads TGTGCCAGCAGTTACTCGGTATTAACCGAGCAGTACTTC. It specifies CASSYSVLTEQYF.

The rearrangement uses TRBV5-1 and TRBJ2-7; D could derive from TRBD1 or TRBD2 (6 bases each). CDR1 and CDR2 (germline): SGHRS, YFSETQ. The length of the CDR3 is 14 residues. The V end was cut by 7 bases, the J end by 2 bases, with 16 bases between. DNA of the CDR3: TGCGCCAGCTCGGGGGCAGGGTCTGCCTACGAGCAGTACTTC. Translating it yields CASSGAGSAYEQYF.

This sequence joins TRBV7-2 and TRBJ2-7, with a possible D match to TRBD2 (5 bases). The CDR3 length is 14 residues. Deletions cut 7 bases from V and 2 bases from J, with 15 bases between. In germline, CDR1 is SGHTA, CDR2 FQGNSA. The CDR3, as DNA: TGTGCCAGCACTCGTTCCGGGGTGACCTACGAGCAGTACTTC. Its translation: CASTRSGVTYEQYF.

V is TRBV2 and J is TRBJ1-1, with D possibly being TRBD1 (5 bases). The germline V gene has CDR1 SNHLY and CDR2 FYNNEI. The CDR3 contains 15 residues. With 6 bases removed from V and 3 bases from J, the gap between germline ends came to 17 bases. Written as DNA, the CDR3 is TGTGCCAGCAGCCCCAGGGTCAGGTTGGACACTGAAGCTTTCTTT. This encodes CASSPRVRLDTEAFF.

With regard to this clone: The sample contains more than one DNA sequence encoding this CDR3. The chain employs TRBV2 and TRBJ2-7, with 7 bases identical to TRBD1. CDR3 length: 13 amino acids. The germline V gene encodes CDR1 SNHLY and CDR2 FYNNEI. Trimming removed 6 bases from V and 0 bases from J; junction bases left unmatched: 2. In DNA, the CDR3 is TGTGCCAGCAGGGGGGACAGCTCCTACGAGCAGTACTTC. Translated, it gives CASRGDSSYEQYF.